The T cell receptor (beta chain) described here comes from a study of T cell repertoires in cytomegalovirus infection. TCRdb independently ran MiXCR on the reads; one entry per CDR3 protein. Here the sample spans about 500,000 distinct CDR3 sequences, around a third being singletons. The germline V gene has CDR1 SNHLY and CDR2 FYNNEI. The germline V and J ends were trimmed by 6 bases and 3 bases, with 8 bases remaining between them. The CDR3 consists of 13 residues. A word on this clonotype: Its matching antigen is unknown.

The source material was cultured PBMCs, sampled from culture after CMV antigen stimulation. The TCR comes from a human donor in good health (CMV status not recorded). Some clones in this sample may be carry-over from other donors' samples. The chain employs TRBV2 and TRBJ2-2; tentatively, D is TRBD2 (6 bases). The CDR3 reads CASRTSHTGELFF. CDR3 coding DNA: TGTGCCAGCAGGACTAGTCACACCGGGGAGCTGTTTTTT.